These T cell receptor beta chains were read from a single sample in a study of CD8 T cells in ankylosing spondylitis. One entry per CDR3 protein results from TCRdb running MiXCR on the 5' RACE reads. Found here are 750,000 to 850,000 distinct CDR3 sequences, roughly 10% of them singletons; the top ten hold approximately 0.51%. The sample taken for sequencing was blood, either unsorted or a sorted T cell fraction (not recorded which). These TCRs come from a male donor with ankylosing spondylitis. Both conserved end residues are part of each CDR3. D genes are given only for firm matches. Size values are once, few and many counts, or a class for expanded clones, and some rows have none.

clone size,J gene,D gene,V gene,CDR3 protein,CDR3 DNA
few,TRBJ1-1,-,TRBV20-1,CSAAQGLDTEAFF,TGCAGTGCTGCACAGGGATTGGACACTGAAGCTTTCTTT
-,TRBJ2-3,-,TRBV9,CASSIEYSGPDTQYF,TGTGCCAGCAGCATAGAATATAGCGGACCAGATACGCAGTATTTT
few,TRBJ2-1,-,TRBV5-1,CASFGDPGSYNEQFF,TGCGCCAGCTTCGGCGATCCCGGGTCCTACAATGAGCAGTTCTTC
many,TRBJ2-1,TRBD2,TRBV4-3,CASSRGTSPRLSYNEQFF,TGCGCCAGCAGCCGAGGGACTAGCCCAAGATTATCCTACAATGAGCAGTTCTTC
few,TRBJ2-5,TRBD2,TRBV6-1,CASRRMTSGRQTQYF,TGTGCCAGCAGACGCATGACTAGCGGGAGACAGACCCAGTACTTC
-,TRBJ2-2,TRBD1,TRBV6-5,CASSYLGTGWYTGELFF,TGTGCCAGCAGTTACCTAGGGACAGGGTGGTACACCGGGGAGCTGTTTTTT
-,TRBJ2-2,-,TRBV18,CASSPLAGAGELFF,TGTGCCAGCTCACCTCTAGCTGGGGCCGGGGAGCTGTTTTTT
-,TRBJ2-1,-,TRBV12-3/TRBV12-4,CASSRSTSFSYNEQFF,TGTGCCAGCAGCCGCTCGACTTCATTCTCCTACAATGAGCAGTTCTTC
-,TRBJ2-1,-,TRBV20-1,CSAPPSRSYNEQFF,TGCAGTGCTCCCCCGTCTCGCTCCTACAATGAGCAGTTCTTC
few,TRBJ2-3,-,TRBV24-1,CATSSFDTDTQYF,TGTGCCACCAGTTCTTTCGACACAGATACGCAGTATTTT